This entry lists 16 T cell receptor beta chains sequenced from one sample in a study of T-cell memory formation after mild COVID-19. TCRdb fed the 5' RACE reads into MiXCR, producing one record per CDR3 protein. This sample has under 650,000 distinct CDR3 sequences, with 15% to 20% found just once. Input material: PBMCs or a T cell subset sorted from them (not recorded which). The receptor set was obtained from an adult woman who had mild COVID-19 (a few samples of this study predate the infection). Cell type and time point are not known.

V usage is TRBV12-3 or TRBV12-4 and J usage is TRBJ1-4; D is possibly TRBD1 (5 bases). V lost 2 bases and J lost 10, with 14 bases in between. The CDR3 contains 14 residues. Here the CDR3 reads CASSLTRDGIKLFF. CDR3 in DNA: TGTGCCAGCAGTTTAACTCGGGACGGAATAAAACTGTTTTTT.

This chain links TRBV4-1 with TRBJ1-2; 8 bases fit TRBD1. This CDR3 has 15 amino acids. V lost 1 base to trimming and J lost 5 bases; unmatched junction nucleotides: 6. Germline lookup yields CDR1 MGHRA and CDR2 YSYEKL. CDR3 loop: CASSQADREGYGYTF. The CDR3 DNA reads TGCGCCAGCAGCCAAGCGGACAGGGAAGGGTATGGCTACACCTTC.

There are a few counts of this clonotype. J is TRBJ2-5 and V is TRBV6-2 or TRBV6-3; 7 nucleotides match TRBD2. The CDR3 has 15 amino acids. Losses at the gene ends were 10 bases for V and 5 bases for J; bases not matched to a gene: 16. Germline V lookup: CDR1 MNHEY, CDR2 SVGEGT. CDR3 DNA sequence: TGTGCCACCACACCATATCGGAGTAGCGGGGAGACCCAGTACTTC. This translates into CATTPYRSSGETQYF.

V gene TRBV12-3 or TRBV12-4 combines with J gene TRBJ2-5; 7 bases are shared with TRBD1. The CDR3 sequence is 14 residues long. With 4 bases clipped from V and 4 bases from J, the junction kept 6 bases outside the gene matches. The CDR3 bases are TGTGCCAGCAGTTACTGGGACAGCCCAGAGACCCAGTACTTC. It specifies CASSYWDSPETQYF.

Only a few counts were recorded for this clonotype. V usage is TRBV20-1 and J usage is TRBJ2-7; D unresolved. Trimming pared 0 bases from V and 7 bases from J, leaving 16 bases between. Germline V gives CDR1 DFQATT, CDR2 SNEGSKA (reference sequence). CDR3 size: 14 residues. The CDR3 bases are TGCAGTGCTAGAGAAGGAATAAGAATGGCAGAGCAGTACTTC. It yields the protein CSAREGIRMAEQYF.

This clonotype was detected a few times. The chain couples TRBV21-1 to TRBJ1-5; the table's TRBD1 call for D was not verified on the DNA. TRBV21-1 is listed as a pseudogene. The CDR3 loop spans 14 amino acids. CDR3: CASSMSDRDQPQHF. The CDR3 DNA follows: TGTGCCAGCAGCATGTCGGACAGGGATCAGCCCCAGCATTTT.

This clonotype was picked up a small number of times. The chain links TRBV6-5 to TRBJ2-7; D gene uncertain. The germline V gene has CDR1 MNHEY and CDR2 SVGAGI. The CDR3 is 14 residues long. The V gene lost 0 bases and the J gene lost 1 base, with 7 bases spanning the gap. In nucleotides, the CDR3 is TGTGCCAGCAGTTACTCGCCTGCGTCCTACGAGCAGTACTTC. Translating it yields CASSYSPASYEQYF.

CDR3 loop: CASSLAKIAGGSTDTQYF. The CDR3 region has the DNA TGTGCCAGCAGTTTAGCGAAAATAGCGGGGGGAAGCACAGATACGCAGTATTTT. The rearrangement links TRBV12-3 or TRBV12-4 to TRBJ2-3, with 10 bases identical to TRBD2. This CDR3 is built from 18 residues. V shed 0 bases, J shed 0 bases, and the junction held 6 bases outside the gene matches.

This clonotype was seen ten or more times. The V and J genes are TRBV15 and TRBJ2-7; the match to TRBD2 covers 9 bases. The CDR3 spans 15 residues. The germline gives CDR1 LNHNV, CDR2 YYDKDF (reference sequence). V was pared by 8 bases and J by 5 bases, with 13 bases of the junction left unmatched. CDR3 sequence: CATGWSLAGKNEQYF. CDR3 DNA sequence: TGTGCCACCGGATGGTCGCTAGCGGGAAAAAACGAGCAGTACTTC.

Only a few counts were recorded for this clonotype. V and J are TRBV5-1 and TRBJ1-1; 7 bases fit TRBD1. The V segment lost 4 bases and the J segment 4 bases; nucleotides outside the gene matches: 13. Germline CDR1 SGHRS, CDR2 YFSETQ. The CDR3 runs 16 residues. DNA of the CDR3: TGCGCCAGCAGCCCCCGGACAGGCCAATGGTCCACTGAAGCTTTCTTT. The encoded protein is CASSPRTGQWSTEAFF.

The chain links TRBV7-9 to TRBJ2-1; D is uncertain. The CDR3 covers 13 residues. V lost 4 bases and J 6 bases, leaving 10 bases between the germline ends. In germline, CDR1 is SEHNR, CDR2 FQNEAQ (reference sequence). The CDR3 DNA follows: TGTGCCAGCAGCTCAAGGGCCTTCAATGAGCAGTTCTTC. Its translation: CASSSRAFNEQFF. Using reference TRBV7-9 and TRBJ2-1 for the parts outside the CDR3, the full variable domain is DTGVSQNPRHKITKRGQNVTFRCDPISEHNRLYWYRQTLGQGPEFLTYFQNEAQLEKSRLLSDRFSAERPKGSFSTLEIQRTEQGDSAMYLCASSSRAFNEQFFGPGTRLTVL.

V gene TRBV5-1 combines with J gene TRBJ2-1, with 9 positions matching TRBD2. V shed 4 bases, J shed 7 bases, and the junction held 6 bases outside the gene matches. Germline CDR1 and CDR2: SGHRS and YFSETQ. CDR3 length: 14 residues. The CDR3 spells CASSASGRYNEQFF. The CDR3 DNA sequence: TGCGCCAGCAGCGCCAGCGGGAGGTATAATGAGCAGTTCTTC. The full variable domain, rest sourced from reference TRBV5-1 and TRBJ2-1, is KAGVTQTPRYLIKTRGQQVTLSCSPISGHRSVSWYQQTPGQGLQFLFEYFSETQRNKGNFPGRFSGRQFSNSRSEMNVSTLELGDSALYLCASSASGRYNEQFFGPGTRLTVL.

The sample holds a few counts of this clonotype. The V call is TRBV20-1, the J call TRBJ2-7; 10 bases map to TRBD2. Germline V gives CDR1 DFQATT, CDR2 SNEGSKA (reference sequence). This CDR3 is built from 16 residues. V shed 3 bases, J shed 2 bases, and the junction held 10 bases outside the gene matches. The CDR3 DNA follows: TGCAGTGCTAGGGGCCTCCAGCGGGAGGGCCCCTACGAGCAGTACTTC. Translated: CSARGLQREGPYEQYF.

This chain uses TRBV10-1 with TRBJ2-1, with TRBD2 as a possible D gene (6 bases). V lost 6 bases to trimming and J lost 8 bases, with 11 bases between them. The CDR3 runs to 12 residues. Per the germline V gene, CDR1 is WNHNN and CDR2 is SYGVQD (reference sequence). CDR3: CASSVAGYEQFF. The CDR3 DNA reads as TGCGCCAGCAGCGTCGCGGGGTATGAGCAGTTCTTC.

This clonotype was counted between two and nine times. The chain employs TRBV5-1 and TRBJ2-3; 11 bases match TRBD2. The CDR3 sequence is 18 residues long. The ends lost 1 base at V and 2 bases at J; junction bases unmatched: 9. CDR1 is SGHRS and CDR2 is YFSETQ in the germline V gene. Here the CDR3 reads CASSLISGGAVFTDTQYF. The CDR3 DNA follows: TGCGCCAGCAGCTTGATTAGCGGGGGGGCCGTCTTCACAGATACGCAGTATTTT.

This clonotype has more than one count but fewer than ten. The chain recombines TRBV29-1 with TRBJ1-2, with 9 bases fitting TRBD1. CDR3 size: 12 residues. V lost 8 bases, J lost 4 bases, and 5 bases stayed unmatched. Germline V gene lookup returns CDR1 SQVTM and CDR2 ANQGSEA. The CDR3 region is CSLGQGGYGYTF. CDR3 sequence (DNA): TGCAGCCTGGGACAGGGTGGCTATGGCTACACCTTC.